This T cell receptor beta chain derives from a study of tumor-infiltrating lymphocytes in localized non-small cell lung cancer. Study-level findings and limits: No T-cell fraction difference was seen between IM1 and IM2 tumors. Available tissue quantity limited TCR sequencing to a patient subset.

The assay was immunoSEQ multiplex PCR, and TCRdb's table has in-frame clones only and misses some. This table holds over 15,000 clones, approximately 62% found once. On this clone itself: Its antigen is currently unknown.

Germline loops: CDR1 SGHRS, CDR2 YFSETQ. Trimming removed 6 bases from V and 2 bases from J; junction bases left unmatched: 5. This CDR3 has 14 amino acids. Input material: lung tumor tissue. The receptor's source is a human donor with non-small cell lung cancer. This chain links TRBV5-1 with TRBJ2-7; 10 positions match TRBD2. Here the CDR3 reads CASTRTSGAYEQYF. CDR3 DNA sequence: TGCGCCAGCACCCGGACTAGCGGCGCCTACGAGCAGTACTTC.